Following are 14 T cell receptor beta chains from one sample sequenced in a study of radiotherapy plus CTLA-4 blockade in lung cancer. Sequencing used immunoSEQ multiplex PCR; TCRdb keeps in-frame clones, though not all of them. The data show approximately 80,000 clones, with 60% to 85% seen just once and roughly 23% held by the top ten. Sequencing was performed on peripheral blood, taken from a patient treated with radiotherapy plus ipilimumab. The receptors were gathered from a human donor with non-small cell lung cancer whose response to radiotherapy plus ipilimumab could not be evaluated. Some clones in this sample may be carry-over from other donors' samples.

This clone appeared a few times. The rearrangement joins TRBV18 to TRBJ2-2; D remains ambiguous. V shed 3 bases and J shed 6 bases, with 14 bases lying between them. Per germline, CDR1 KGHSH and CDR2 LQKENI. CDR3 length equals 15 residues. As DNA, the CDR3 is TGTGCCAGCTCACCGGGTGTAGGCGGCGCCGGGGAGCTGTTTTTT. This gives the protein CASSPGVGGAGELFF.

The chain recombines TRBV9 with TRBJ2-5, with D possibly TRBD2 on 6 matching bases. V was pared by 0 bases and J by 4 bases, with 7 bases between. The CDR3 contains 13 residues. Germline lookup yields CDR1 SGDLS and CDR2 YYNGEE. CDR3 amino acids: CASSVAGVETQYF. CDR3 DNA: TGTGCCAGCAGCGTAGCGGGGGTAGAGACCCAGTACTTC. Full variable domain (outside the CDR3, taken from reference TRBV9 and TRBJ2-5): DSGVTQTPKHLITATGQRVTLRCSPRSGDLSVYWYQQSLDQGLQFLIQYYNGEERAKGNILERFSAQQFPDLHSELNLSSLELGDSALYFCASSVAGVETQYFGPGTRLLVL.

The rearrangement links TRBV30 to TRBJ1-2, with D tentatively TRBD1 (6 bases). Trimming cost V 2 bases and J 2 bases, with 24 bases left between them. From germline, CDR1 is GTSNPN and CDR2 SVGIG (reference sequence). The CDR3 extends over 18 amino acids. Here the CDR3 reads CAWSPQGTPEVRNYGYTF. The CDR3 nucleotides are TGTGCCTGGAGTCCCCAGGGGACCCCCGAAGTACGGAACTATGGCTACACCTTC.

This clone is medium-sized (0.01 to 0.1%) in the sample. The V call is TRBV10-1, the J call TRBJ1-2; TRBD1 agrees at 9 bases. Germline V gene lookup returns CDR1 WNHNN and CDR2 SYGVQD (reference sequence). The length of the CDR3 is 14 residues. The ends lost 7 bases at V and 7 bases at J; junction bases unmatched: 10. The CDR3 coding sequence is TGCGCCAGCACTAACAGGGGGCCCTTCCGTGGCTACACCTTC. Translating it yields CASTNRGPFRGYTF.

This clone was detected only a few times. The sample carries other DNA sequences with the same CDR3. The chain combines TRBV5-1 with TRBJ2-7; TRBD1 is a possible D gene (6 bases). With 2 bases removed from V and 0 bases from J, the gap between germline ends came to 9 bases. The CDR3 extends over 14 amino acids. Germline-derived CDR1 and CDR2 are SGHRS and YFSETQ. The CDR3 nucleotides read TGCGCCAGCAGCTTACAGGGAAGCTCCTACGAGCAGTACTTC. This sequence encodes CASSLQGSSYEQYF. Complete variable domain (other parts from reference TRBV5-1 and TRBJ2-7): KAGVTQTPRYLIKTRGQQVTLSCSPISGHRSVSWYQQTPGQGLQFLFEYFSETQRNKGNFPGRFSGRQFSNSRSEMNVSTLELGDSALYLCASSLQGSSYEQYFGPGTRLTVT.

This sequence joins TRBV9 and TRBJ1-6; TRBD1 agrees at 7 bases. The germline V gene encodes CDR1 SGDLS and CDR2 YYNGEE. Germline trimming cut 3 bases from V and 7 bases from J; bases unmatched to any gene: 7. CDR3 length: 15 amino acids. The CDR3 reads CASSAQDRDNSPLHF. CDR3 DNA sequence: TGTGCCAGCAGCGCCCAAGACAGGGACAATTCACCCCTCCACTTT.

The chain combines TRBV7-6 with TRBJ1-4; 8 bases fit TRBD1. The CDR3 contains 17 residues. Germline V lookup: CDR1 SGHVS, CDR2 FNYEAQ. V was clipped by 3 bases and J by 0 bases; unmatched bases: 6. CDR3 nucleotide sequence: TGTGCCAGCAGCTTGAGCAGGGGGCCCGCAACTAATGAAAAACTGTTTTTT. Translated: CASSLSRGPATNEKLFF.

The chain is built from TRBV4-1 and TRBJ1-2; no reliable D call. Trimming removed 1 base at V and 3 bases at J, with 9 bases between. Germline CDR1 MGHRA, CDR2 YSYEKL. The CDR3 spans 14 residues. CDR3 coding DNA: TGCGCCAGCAGCCAAGTATCCGCGTACTATGGCTACACCTTC. Its protein is CASSQVSAYYGYTF.

The chain is built from TRBV5-4 and TRBJ1-1; D is unresolved. The V and J ends lost 0 bases and 7 bases respectively, with 10 bases between them. This CDR3 region has 13 residues. Germline CDR1 is SGHNT and CDR2 is YYREEE (reference sequence). CDR3: CASSLAGVGEAFF. In DNA, the CDR3 is TGTGCCAGCAGCTTGGCCGGGGTAGGTGAAGCTTTCTTT.

The chain uses TRBV5-1 and TRBJ1-1; TRBD1 agrees at 7 bases. Unmatched junction bases numbered 7, after V lost 4 bases and J lost 1 base. This CDR3 comprises 15 residues. Germline CDR1 is SGHRS and CDR2 is YFSETQ. The CDR3 here is CASSASQGSNTEAFF. The CDR3 DNA follows: TGCGCCAGCAGCGCCTCACAGGGGTCGAACACTGAAGCTTTCTTT.

The chain recombines TRBV6-1 with TRBJ2-3, with D perhaps matching TRBD1 (6 bases). Germline CDR1 is MNHNS and CDR2 is SASEGT. The CDR3 is 13 amino acids. Trimming removed 4 bases from V and 6 bases from J, with 11 bases in between. This chain's CDR3 is CASSADRWDTQYF. The DNA for the CDR3 is TGTGCCAGCAGTGCTGACAGGTGGGATACGCAGTATTTT.

This chain uses TRBV7-2 with TRBJ2-1; 8 bases map to TRBD2. Germline-derived CDR1 and CDR2 are SGHTA and FQGNSA. Trimming cost V 1 base and J 3 bases; bases outside gene matches: 5. This CDR3 comprises 16 residues. The CDR3 protein is CASSLGGSGVYNEQFF. The CDR3 nucleotides are TGTGCCAGCAGCTTAGGGGGTAGCGGGGTCTACAATGAGCAGTTCTTC. The full variable domain, rest sourced from reference TRBV7-2 and TRBJ2-1, is GAGVSQSPSNKVTEKGKDVELRCDPISGHTALYWYRQSLGQGLEFLIYFQGNSAPDKSGLPSDRFSAERTGGSVSTLTIQRTQQEDSAVYLCASSLGGSGVYNEQFFGPGTRLTVL.

The chain recombines TRBV5-1 with TRBJ1-6, with D perhaps TRBD1 (5 bases). Germline V gene sequence: CDR1 SGHRS, CDR2 YFSETQ. Trimming removed 2 bases at V and 2 bases at J, with 11 bases between. The CDR3 is 16 residues long. This CDR3 reads CASSLSQGTYNSPLHF. The CDR3 bases are TGCGCCAGCAGCTTATCCCAGGGTACCTATAATTCACCCCTCCACTTT.

The chain recombines TRBV18 with TRBJ2-7; tentative D call: TRBD1 (6 bases). The CDR3 totals 15 residues. Germline V CDR1 and CDR2: KGHSH, LQKENI. V lost 3 bases and J 3 bases, leaving 15 bases between the germline ends. CDR3 DNA: TGTGCCAGCTCACCCACAGGGACCGGAATCTACGAGCAGTACTTC. Encoded protein: CASSPTGTGIYEQYF.